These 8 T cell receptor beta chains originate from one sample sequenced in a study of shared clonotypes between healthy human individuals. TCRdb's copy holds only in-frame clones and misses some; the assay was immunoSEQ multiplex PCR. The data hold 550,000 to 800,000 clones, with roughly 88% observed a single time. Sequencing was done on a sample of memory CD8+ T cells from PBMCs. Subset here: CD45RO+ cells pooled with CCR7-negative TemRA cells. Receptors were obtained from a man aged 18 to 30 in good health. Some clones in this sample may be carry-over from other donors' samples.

The CDR3 here is CASSPRQDPYYGYTF. DNA of the CDR3: TGTGCCAGCAGCCCCCGACAGGACCCCTACTATGGCTACACCTTC. V gene TRBV7-9 combines with J gene TRBJ1-2; a weak D match, TRBD1 (6 bases). V lost 5 bases and J lost 3, with 16 bases in between. CDR3 length equals 15 residues. Germline V gene data show CDR1 as SEHNR and CDR2 as FQNEAQ (reference sequence).

The CDR3 here is CAINGGSLGYTF. The CDR3 DNA follows: TGTGCCATCAATGGGGGATCCCTTGGCTACACCTTC. V is TRBV10-3 and J is TRBJ1-2; possibly TRBD1 for D (5 bases). The CDR3 is made up of 12 amino acids. From germline, CDR1 is ENHRY and CDR2 SYGVKD. V was trimmed by 7 bases and J by 7 bases, leaving 13 bases between them.

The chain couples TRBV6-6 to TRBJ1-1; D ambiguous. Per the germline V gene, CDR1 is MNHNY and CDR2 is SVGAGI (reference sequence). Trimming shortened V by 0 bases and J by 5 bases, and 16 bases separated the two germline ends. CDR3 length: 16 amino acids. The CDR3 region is CASSYSISLPRTEAFF. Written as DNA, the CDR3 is TGTGCCAGCAGTTACTCGATTTCTCTTCCACGGACTGAAGCTTTCTTT.

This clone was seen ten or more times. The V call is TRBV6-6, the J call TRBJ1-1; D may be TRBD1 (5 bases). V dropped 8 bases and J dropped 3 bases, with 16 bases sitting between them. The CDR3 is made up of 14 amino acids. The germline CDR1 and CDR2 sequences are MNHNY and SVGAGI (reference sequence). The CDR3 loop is CASGIGATYTEAFF. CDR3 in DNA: TGTGCCAGCGGCATAGGGGCTACGTACACTGAAGCTTTCTTT.

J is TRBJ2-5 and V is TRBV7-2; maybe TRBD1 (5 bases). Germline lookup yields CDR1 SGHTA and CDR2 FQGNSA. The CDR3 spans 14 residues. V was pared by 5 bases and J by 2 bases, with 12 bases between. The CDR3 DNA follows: TGTGCCAGCAGCCCGCGGACATTTCAAGAGACCCAGTACTTC. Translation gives CASSPRTFQETQYF.

CDR3 sequence (DNA): TGTGCCAGCAGTTTTCCGGACAGGGGGCGCAGAAACATTCAGTACTTC. It encodes CASSFPDRGRRNIQYF. V and J are TRBV27 and TRBJ2-4; 11 bases agree with TRBD1. CDR1 and CDR2 from the germline V gene are MNHEY and SMNVEV (reference sequence). Trimming cost V 3 bases and J 6 bases; bases outside gene matches: 7. The CDR3 runs to 16 residues.

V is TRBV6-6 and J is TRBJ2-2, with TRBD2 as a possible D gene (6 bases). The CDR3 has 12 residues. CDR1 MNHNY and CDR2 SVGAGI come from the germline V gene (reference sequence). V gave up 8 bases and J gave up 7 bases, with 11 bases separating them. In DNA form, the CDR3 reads TGTGCCAGCGGGCGGGATAACGGGGAGCTGTTTTTT. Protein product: CASGRDNGELFF.

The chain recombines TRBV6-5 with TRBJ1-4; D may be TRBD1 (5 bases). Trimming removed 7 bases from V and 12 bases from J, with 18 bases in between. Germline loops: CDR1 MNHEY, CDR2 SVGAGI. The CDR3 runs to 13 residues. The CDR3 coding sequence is TGTGCCAGCACCCCGCAGCAGGGCAGACAACTGTTTTTT. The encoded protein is CASTPQQGRQLFF.